This TCR beta chain was sequenced in a study of control samples from healthy donors and cancer patients. This CDR3 is built from 13 residues. Trimming stripped 1 base from V and 3 bases from J, with 6 bases between. Per the germline V gene, CDR1 is SGHTS and CDR2 is YDEGEE. Using immunoSEQ multiplex PCR, the repertoire was profiled, and TCRdb retains in-frame clones only, with some absent. The table lists 120,000 or so clones, about 86% of them singletons, with around 10% in the top ten. The V and J genes are TRBV5-8 and TRBJ2-3, with D uncertain. The source is a young man in good health. Material: blood. The CDR3 DNA follows: TGTGCCAGCAGCTTGAGACGGACAGATACGCAGTATTTT. Translating it yields CASSLRRTDTQYF.